The 19 T cell receptor beta chains presented below share a single source sample, sequenced in a study of early T cells in non-severe SARS-CoV-2 infection. TCRdb itself ran the 5' RACE reads through MiXCR, one entry per CDR3 protein. The top ten clones hold under 8% of a sample with 70,000 to 85,000 distinct CDR3 sequences, around an eighth of them seen once. Sequenced: whole blood. Receptor source: an adult who was a healthcare worker with PCR-confirmed SARS-CoV-2 infection or an uninfected control (not recorded which).

This clonotype turned up a few times. The chain joins TRBV18 to TRBJ2-7; weak D call: TRBD2 (7 bases). V lost 3 bases, J lost 6 bases, and 15 bases lay in between. The length of the CDR3 is 14 residues. CDR1 and CDR2 from the germline V gene are KGHSH and LQKENI. CDR3 sequence (DNA): TGTGCCAGCTCACCCGGACTAGTACAGGGCGAGCAGTACTTC. Its translation is CASSPGLVQGEQYF.

This clonotype was picked up a small number of times. The gene calls are TRBV4-1 and TRBJ2-7; 14 nucleotides align to TRBD2. The CDR3 loop spans 18 amino acids. The germline V gene encodes CDR1 MGHRA and CDR2 YSYEKL. V shed 0 bases and J 3 bases; nucleotides not matched to a gene: 7. The CDR3 coding sequence is TGCGCCAGCAGCCAAGAGACTAGCGGGAGGGCCGTCTTCTACGAGCAGTACTTC. Protein product: CASSQETSGRAVFYEQYF.

This clonotype was found a few times. The chain employs TRBV15 and TRBJ2-7; D remains ambiguous. Trimming left V 0 bases short and J 3 bases short, with 6 bases between. From germline, CDR1 is LNHNV and CDR2 YYDKDF (reference sequence). The CDR3 contains 13 residues. DNA for the CDR3: TGTGCCACCAGCAGAGATGGCGGCTACGAGCAGTACTTC. This sequence encodes CATSRDGGYEQYF.

This clonotype was observed at least ten times. This chain uses TRBV24-1 with TRBJ2-1; the D is unclear. V lost 5 bases, J lost 2 bases, and 12 bases lay in between. The CDR3 sequence is 15 residues long. Per germline, CDR1 KGHDR and CDR2 SFDVKD. The CDR3: CATSALDEPYNEQFF. DNA of the CDR3: TGTGCCACCAGTGCTTTAGACGAGCCCTACAATGAGCAGTTCTTC.

This clonotype was seen more than once but under ten times. The gene calls are TRBV5-1 and TRBJ2-6; a possible D gene is TRBD1 (5 bases). Germline CDR1 reads SGHRS; CDR2 reads YFSETQ. Trimming shortened V by 7 bases and J by 0 bases, and 14 bases separated the two germline ends. The length of the CDR3 is 16 residues. Here the CDR3 DNA reads TGCGCCAGCTTTCCCAGGGAAAACTCTGGGGCCAACGTCCTGACTTTC. This codes for CASFPRENSGANVLTF. The full variable domain, completed using reference TRBV5-1 and TRBJ2-6, is KAGVTQTPRYLIKTRGQQVTLSCSPISGHRSVSWYQQTPGQGLQFLFEYFSETQRNKGNFPGRFSGRQFSNSRSEMNVSTLELGDSALYLCASFPRENSGANVLTFGAGSRLTVL.

The table lists this clonotype with a few counts. The V call is TRBV7-9, the J call TRBJ2-1; D call uncertain. This CDR3 has 14 residues. CDR1 and CDR2 from the germline V gene are SEHNR and FQNEAQ (reference sequence). The V and J ends lost 0 bases and 8 bases respectively, with 11 bases between them. CDR3 bases: TGTGCCAGCAGCTTAGCGCTGCGAGGCGATGAGCAGTTCTTC. This gives the protein CASSLALRGDEQFF.

This clonotype was observed once. The chain has TRBV19 and TRBJ2-1; TRBD1 aligns across 10 bases. Germline-derived CDR1 and CDR2 are LNHDA and SQIVND (reference sequence). This CDR3 comprises 15 residues. J was trimmed by 8 bases and V by 5 bases; bases with no gene match: 9. The CDR3 loop reads CASSSRDRGNDEQFF. In DNA, the CDR3 is TGTGCCAGTAGTTCCCGGGACAGGGGTAACGATGAGCAGTTCTTC.

This clonotype occurred a few times. The rearrangement links TRBV20-1 to TRBJ2-1; 8 bases map to TRBD1. The V gene's germline CDR1 is DFQATT and CDR2 SNEGSKA (reference sequence). This CDR3 has 14 residues. With V trimmed by 6 bases and J by 5 bases, 9 bases remained unmatched. CDR3 protein: CSAPYPGQDNEQFF. The CDR3 DNA reads TGCAGTGCCCCATACCCGGGACAGGACAATGAGCAGTTCTTC.

This clonotype was picked up a small number of times. The chain employs TRBV5-1 and TRBJ2-7; no clear D. V lost 3 bases and J 7 bases, leaving 14 bases between the germline ends. The CDR3 is 13 residues long. Germline CDR1 SGHRS, CDR2 YFSETQ. The CDR3 loop reads CASSSPGLGEQYF. For the CDR3, the DNA is TGCGCCAGCAGCTCTCCGGGTTTAGGGGAGCAGTACTTC.

The J gene is TRBJ2-1, the V gene TRBV3-1; 8 nucleotides agree with TRBD2. After removal of 7 bases from V and 9 bases from J, the junction contained 5 bases not matched to a gene. CDR3 length equals 12 residues. CDR1 LGHDT and CDR2 YNNKEL come from the germline V gene (reference sequence). The CDR3 DNA reads as TGTGCCAGCATGGGACTAGGGGGTGAGCAGTTCTTC. Protein product: CASMGLGGEQFF.

This clonotype was found a few times. The chain combines TRBV13 with TRBJ1-2; 8 nucleotides agree with TRBD1. V dropped 2 bases and J dropped 5; count of bases not matched to a gene: 4. CDR1 PRHDT and CDR2 FYEKMQ come from the germline V gene (reference sequence). This CDR3 region has 14 residues. CDR3 sequence: CASSLKQGAYGYTF. The CDR3 DNA sequence: TGTGCCAGCAGCTTAAAGCAGGGGGCGTATGGCTACACCTTC.

This clonotype appeared a few times. V is TRBV18 and J is TRBJ2-4; D unresolved. Germline V gives CDR1 KGHSH, CDR2 LQKENI. The CDR3 is 14 amino acids. V was trimmed by 6 bases and J by 9 bases, leaving 18 bases between them. The CDR3 coding sequence is TGTGCCAGCTCCTTGGGTCCCGGAGAGAGCATTCAGTACTTC. This encodes CASSLGPGESIQYF.

This clonotype was counted between two and nine times. The chain carries TRBV6-1 and TRBJ1-5, with D maybe TRBD1 (6 bases). This CDR3 comprises 15 residues. The V and J ends lost 6 bases and 0 bases respectively, with 12 bases between them. Germline V gives CDR1 MNHNS, CDR2 SASEGT. The CDR3 DNA is TGTGCCAGCAGCGATCTGACAGGTAGCAATCAGCCCCAGCATTTT. The encoded protein is CASSDLTGSNQPQHF.

V usage is TRBV5-8 and J usage is TRBJ2-3; TRBD2 might be the D (5 bases). There are 16 residues in the CDR3. Germline V gene lookup returns CDR1 SGHTS and CDR2 YDEGEE. V dropped 7 bases and J dropped 3 bases, with 21 bases sitting between them. CDR3 DNA: TGTGCCAGCCAGAAATACGACATCCCGGGGACAGATACGCAGTATTTT. Amino acid sequence: CASQKYDIPGTDTQYF.

At least ten counts were recorded for this clonotype. This chain joins TRBV11-2 and TRBJ2-3; perhaps TRBD1 as D (6 bases). The germline V and J ends were trimmed by 5 bases and 2 bases, with 14 bases remaining between them. In germline, CDR1 is SGHAT, CDR2 FQNNGV. The CDR3 runs 15 residues. CDR3 coding DNA: TGTGCCAGCAGCCCAGAATGGACAGACACAGATACGCAGTATTTT. This translates into CASSPEWTDTDTQYF.

In its sample, this clonotype was seen many times. The chain employs TRBV27 and TRBJ2-1, with a possible D match to TRBD2 (6 bases). The CDR3 runs to 14 residues. Germline V gives CDR1 MNHEY, CDR2 SMNVEV (reference sequence). With 5 bases removed from V and 5 bases from J, the gap between germline ends came to 13 bases. DNA of the CDR3: TGTGCCAGCAGTCCCGGACTAACCCACAATGAGCAGTTCTTC. It yields the protein CASSPGLTHNEQFF.

Turning to this clonotype: A much larger clone is a single base away; this may be a read error. The rearrangement links TRBV10-3 to TRBJ2-7; no clear D gene. Trimming pared 5 bases from V and 2 bases from J, leaving 10 bases between. CDR1 and CDR2 (germline): ENHRY, SYGVKD. The length of the CDR3 is 13 residues. CDR3 residues: CAISPAGTYEQYF. The CDR3 DNA reads TGTGCCATCAGTCCGGCCGGCACCTACGAGCAGTACTTC.

The chain carries TRBV29-1 and TRBJ1-2; 8 bases are a match to TRBD1. Germline loops: CDR1 SQVTM, CDR2 ANQGSEA. There are 12 residues in the CDR3. Trimming at V came to 7 bases and at J to 7 bases, leaving 8 bases not matched to a gene. The CDR3 DNA reads TGCAGCGCGACAGGGGCTTTTGTTGGCTACACCTTC. Its translation: CSATGAFVGYTF.

This clonotype was seen repeatedly, ten times or more. This rearrangement joins TRBV14 to TRBJ1-1; no reliable D call. Trimming took 2 bases from V and 1 from J, leaving 8 bases between them. This CDR3 has 14 residues. Germline lookup yields CDR1 SGHDN and CDR2 FVKESK. The CDR3 coding sequence is TGTGCCAGCAGCCAATTTTGGCAGAACACTGAAGCTTTCTTT. Translating gives CASSQFWQNTEAFF. The full variable domain, with the rest looked up from reference TRBV14 and TRBJ1-1, is EAGVTQFPSHSVIEKGQTVTLRCDPISGHDNLYWYRRVMGKEIKFLLHFVKESKQDESGMPNNRFLAERTGGTYSTLKVQPAELEDSGVYFCASSQFWQNTEAFFGQGTRLTVV.